The 24 T cell receptor beta chains given below trace back to one sample, sequenced in a study of shared clonotypes between healthy human individuals. Clones were sequenced by immunoSEQ multiplex PCR, and TCRdb holds only the in-frame ones, with some missing. Of 1,400,000 or so clones in the sample, about 98.5% were seen once. Sequencing was carried out using naive CD4+ T cells sorted from blood. Subset here: CD45RA+ positively selected. These TCRs come from a man under 40 in good health.

Comment on this clone: One junction end does not reproduce the germline sequence, and a read error may be involved. The chain links TRBV2 to TRBJ2-4, with 7 bases identical to TRBD2. The CDR3 is made up of 16 amino acids. Germline lookup yields CDR1 SNHLY and CDR2 FYNNEI. CDR3: CASREVGEGAKNIQYF. The DNA for the CDR3 is TGTGCCAGCAGGGAAGTGGGGGAGGGAGCCAAAAACATTCAGTACTTC. Variable domain in full (rest from reference TRBV2 and TRBJ2-4): EPEVTQTPSHQVTQMGQEVILRCVPISNHLYFYWYRQILGQKVEFLVSFYNNEISEKSEIFDDQFSVERPDGSNFTLKIRSTKLEDSAMYFCASREVGEGAKNIQYFGAGTRLSVL.

CDR3 in amino acids: CASSLAWAERGFF. The CDR3 DNA sequence: TGTGCCAGCAGCTTAGCGTGGGCAGAACGAGGGTTCTTC. The rearrangement joins TRBV11-2 to TRBJ2-1; D is ambiguous. The CDR3 sequence is 13 residues long. The V gene lost 1 base and the J gene lost 15 bases, with 16 bases spanning the gap. Germline CDR1 SGHAT, CDR2 FQNNGV.

This chain connects TRBV9 to TRBJ2-1; TRBD2 matches 9 bases. Germline CDR1 and CDR2: SGDLS and YYNGEE. The CDR3 has 16 residues. The V gene end was trimmed by 4 bases and the J gene end by 4 bases; junction bases not matched to a gene: 9. The CDR3 sequence: CASSPRRLAEYNEQFF. The CDR3 bases are TGTGCCAGCAGCCCTAGAAGACTAGCGGAATACAATGAGCAGTTCTTC.

The chain uses TRBV4-1 and TRBJ2-2; TRBD1 matches 7 bases. The CDR3 contains 17 residues. After removal of 1 base from V and 5 bases from J, the junction contained 10 bases not matched to a gene. CDR1 MGHRA and CDR2 YSYEKL come from the germline V gene. CDR3 residues: CASSQAFRGPGTGELFF. CDR3 nucleotide sequence: TGCGCCAGCAGCCAAGCATTTAGGGGGCCGGGAACCGGGGAGCTGTTTTTT.

The chain joins TRBV10-3 to TRBJ2-1; 12 positions agree with TRBD1. The junction had 7 bases not matched to a gene; V was cut back by 5 bases and J by 8 bases. The CDR3 covers 15 residues. Germline CDR1 reads ENHRY; CDR2 reads SYGVKD. The CDR3 nucleotides are TGTGCCATCAGTACCGGGACAGGGGGCATGGATGAGCAGTTCTTC. Protein: CAISTGTGGMDEQFF.

Points on this clone: Distinct nucleotide sequences in the sample also encode this CDR3. V and J are TRBV5-1 and TRBJ1-1; D is perhaps TRBD1 (6 bases). V dropped 4 bases and J dropped 3 bases, with 7 bases sitting between them. From germline, CDR1 is SGHRS and CDR2 YFSETQ. The CDR3 sequence is 12 residues long. The CDR3 loop reads CASSPGDTEAFF. CDR3 DNA sequence: TGCGCCAGCAGCCCAGGGGACACTGAAGCTTTCTTT.

The rearrangement uses TRBV9 and TRBJ2-5; D remains unclear. Germline lookup yields CDR1 SGDLS and CDR2 YYNGEE. With 4 bases removed from V and 7 bases from J, the gap between germline ends came to 17 bases. The CDR3 contains 14 residues. CDR3 sequence: CASSPTQRKRTQYF. In DNA form, the CDR3 reads TGTGCCAGCAGCCCCACCCAACGTAAAAGGACCCAGTACTTC.

The gene calls are TRBV6-5 and TRBJ2-1; TRBD1 agrees at 9 bases. The length of the CDR3 is 15 residues. CDR1 is MNHEY, CDR2 SVGAGI, per germline. After removal of 8 bases from V and 0 bases from J, the junction contained 5 bases not matched to a gene. The CDR3 DNA reads as TGTGCCAGCGAAGACAGGGGGAGCTCCTACAATGAGCAGTTCTTC. As protein: CASEDRGSSYNEQFF.

To note about this clone: The same CDR3 arises from other DNA sequences in this sample as well. The chain has TRBV5-1 and TRBJ2-7; 7 positions agree with TRBD2. From germline, CDR1 is SGHRS and CDR2 YFSETQ. The CDR3 has 15 amino acids. The junction had 5 bases not matched to a gene; V was cut back by 0 bases and J by 2 bases. The CDR3 coding sequence is TGCGCCAGCAGCTTGGGGCTAGCGGAACCCTACGAGCAGTACTTC. Protein product: CASSLGLAEPYEQYF.

This chain links TRBV9 with TRBJ2-5; D tentatively fits TRBD1 or TRBD2 (5 bases each). CDR1 is SGDLS and CDR2 is YYNGEE in the germline V gene. This CDR3 region has 15 residues. V lost 1 base to trimming and J lost 7 bases, with 17 bases between them. The CDR3 protein is CASSVSGTEAGTQYF. As DNA, the CDR3 is TGTGCCAGCAGCGTATCCGGGACGGAGGCAGGGACCCAGTACTTC.

Comment on this clone: Other nucleotide sequences in the sample specify the same CDR3. This chain connects TRBV28 to TRBJ1-2; D is perhaps TRBD1 (6 bases). Trimming shortened V by 5 bases and J by 2 bases, and 9 bases separated the two germline ends. The CDR3 consists of 13 residues. The germline V gene has CDR1 MDHEN and CDR2 SYDVKM. The CDR3 sequence is CASSPQGNYGYTF. DNA of the CDR3: TGTGCCAGCAGTCCTCAGGGGAACTATGGCTACACCTTC.

This rearrangement joins TRBV30 to TRBJ1-1; 11 bases align to TRBD1. Germline V gene lookup returns CDR1 GTSNPN and CDR2 SVGIG (reference sequence). Trimming took 2 bases from V and 1 from J; bases not matched to a gene: 9. CDR3 length: 17 residues. The chain's CDR3 is CAWSRDRGGRGNTEAFF. In DNA, the CDR3 is TGTGCCTGGAGTAGGGACAGGGGGGGACGTGGGAACACTGAAGCTTTCTTT. Looking up the rest from reference TRBV30 and TRBJ1-1 gives the full variable domain: SQTIHQWPATLVQPVGSPLSLECTVEGTSNPNLYWYRQAAGRGLQLLFYSVGIGQISSEVPQNLSASRPQDRQFILSSKKLLLSDSGFYLCAWSRDRGGRGNTEAFFGQGTRLTVV.

To note about this clone: Other DNA sequences from this sample encode an identical CDR3 as well. V usage is TRBV28 and J usage is TRBJ1-2; 7 positions match TRBD1. J gave up 5 bases and V 6 bases, and 9 bases lay outside the gene matches. Germline-derived CDR1 and CDR2 are MDHEN and SYDVKM. This CDR3 is 14 amino acids long. CDR3: CASSSGTERYGYTF. The CDR3 DNA is TGTGCCAGCAGCTCCGGGACAGAGAGATATGGCTACACCTTC.

This chain uses TRBV5-1 with TRBJ1-4; TRBD1 matches at 10 bases. Germline V gene data show CDR1 as SGHRS and CDR2 as YFSETQ. J gave up 5 bases and V 2 bases, and 3 bases lay outside the gene matches. This CDR3 is built from 15 residues. CDR3 amino acids: CASSFGGQGNEKLFF. The CDR3 region has the DNA TGCGCCAGCAGCTTTGGGGGACAGGGGAATGAAAAACTGTTTTTT.

The J gene is TRBJ1-5, the V gene TRBV30; D call uncertain. CDR1 is GTSNPN and CDR2 is SVGIG in the germline V gene (reference sequence). There are 15 residues in the CDR3. Trimming stripped 2 bases from V and 10 bases from J, with 21 bases between. The CDR3 DNA sequence: TGTGCCTGGAGTCCAAGGGTCCGCGGCGATATACCCCAGCATTTT. Amino acid sequence: CAWSPRVRGDIPQHF. The full variable domain, its missing parts supplied by reference TRBV30 and TRBJ1-5, is SQTIHQWPATLVQPVGSPLSLECTVEGTSNPNLYWYRQAAGRGLQLLFYSVGIGQISSEVPQNLSASRPQDRQFILSSKKLLLSDSGFYLCAWSPRVRGDIPQHFGDGTRLSIL.

The chain carries TRBV5-6 and TRBJ2-7; D is perhaps TRBD1 or TRBD2 (5 bases each). Looked up from germline, CDR1 is SGHDT and CDR2 is YYEEEE. The V and J ends lost 0 bases and 1 base respectively, with 14 bases between them. This CDR3 spans 16 amino acids. This chain's CDR3 is CASSLAPGRKSYEQYF. CDR3 in DNA: TGTGCCAGCAGCTTGGCACCGGGACGGAAGTCCTACGAGCAGTACTTC.

The chain is built from TRBV4-3 and TRBJ1-4; a possible D gene is TRBD1 (6 bases). This CDR3 has 16 amino acids. V dropped 2 bases and J dropped 8 bases, with 18 bases sitting between them. Germline V gene sequence: CDR1 LGHNA, CDR2 YSLEER. CDR3 DNA sequence: TGCGCCAGCAGCCAATTTTTACAGGGACTAATCGAAAAACTGTTTTTT. It yields the protein CASSQFLQGLIEKLFF.

This sequence joins TRBV5-1 and TRBJ2-3; the match to TRBD2 covers 10 bases. The CDR3 is 18 amino acids. The V segment lost 3 bases and the J segment 1 base; nucleotides outside the gene matches: 11. The germline V gene has CDR1 SGHRS and CDR2 YFSETQ. The DNA of the CDR3 is TGCGCCAGCAGCTCAGATGATAGCGGGAGGTACGGCACAGATACGCAGTATTTT. It codes for CASSSDDSGRYGTDTQYF.

The CDR3 reads CASSPNYPRTEAFF. The CDR3 nucleotides are TGTGCCAGCAGTCCCAATTACCCGCGGACTGAAGCTTTCTTT. This chain links TRBV28 with TRBJ1-1; D gene unclear. This CDR3 contains 14 residues. V lost 5 bases and J lost 5, with 15 bases in between. Germline V gives CDR1 MDHEN, CDR2 SYDVKM.

A note on this clone: Distinct nucleotide sequences in the sample also encode this CDR3. The chain couples TRBV5-1 to TRBJ2-3; D gene unclear. Looked up from germline, CDR1 is SGHRS and CDR2 is YFSETQ. This CDR3 is 14 amino acids long. V was cut by 2 bases and J by 0 bases, with 7 bases left in between. DNA for the CDR3: TGCGCCAGCAGCTTAACATACAGCACAGATACGCAGTATTTT. This codes for CASSLTYSTDTQYF.

The chain has TRBV18 and TRBJ2-3, with D unresolved. The CDR3 covers 15 residues. Trimming removed 3 bases at V and 2 bases at J, with 12 bases between. Germline V gene sequence: CDR1 KGHSH, CDR2 LQKENI. The CDR3 protein is CASSPGEVATDTQYF. The CDR3 region has the DNA TGTGCCAGCTCACCCGGCGAGGTTGCCACAGATACGCAGTATTTT.

This sequence joins TRBV7-9 and TRBJ2-1, with D unclear. The CDR3 spans 16 residues. The germline CDR1 and CDR2 sequences are SEHNR and FQNEAQ (reference sequence). Deletions cut 6 bases from V and 2 bases from J, with 17 bases between. The DNA for the CDR3 is TGTGCCAGCAGGGCGTTGGACGAAACGCCCTACAATGAGCAGTTCTTC. It encodes CASRALDETPYNEQFF.

Note on this clone: The sample has other DNA sequences that encode this CDR3 too. In DNA, the CDR3 is TGTGCCAGCTCACCAGATAACACAGATACGCAGTATTTT. Protein sequence: CASSPDNTDTQYF. V gene TRBV18 combines with J gene TRBJ2-3, with no clear D. Trimming took off 2 bases at V and 2 bases at J, with 5 bases between the two ends. The CDR3 sequence is 13 residues long. The germline CDR1 and CDR2 sequences are KGHSH and LQKENI.

This clone has only one observation. The J gene is TRBJ2-3, the V gene TRBV9; unclear D gene. This CDR3 spans 15 amino acids. Trimming stripped 4 bases from V and 2 bases from J, with 14 bases between. Looked up from germline, CDR1 is SGDLS and CDR2 is YYNGEE. The chain's CDR3 is CASSPTAKHTDTQYF. CDR3 coding DNA: TGTGCCAGCAGCCCAACGGCGAAACACACAGATACGCAGTATTTT.